The 11 T cell receptor beta chains listed next were all sequenced from one sample in a study of T-cell reconstitution after alpha-beta-depleted transplantation in children. Using unique molecular identifiers, the investigators prepared the TCRbeta library. Using its own MiXCR run on the PCR reads, TCRdb lists one record per CDR3 protein. The data hold 500,000 to 750,000 distinct CDR3 sequences, with roughly 13% observed a single time. The sample was PBMCs, mostly from graft donor cells, taken 360 days after TCRalphabeta/CD19-depleted stem cell transplant. The source of these receptors is a male patient under 18 who had a stem cell transplant for acute myeloid leukemia, so the T cells may come from the graft donor.

This rearrangement joins TRBV28 to TRBJ2-3, with 12 positions matching TRBD1. Losses at the gene ends were 6 bases for V and 4 bases for J; bases not matched to a gene: 5. The length of the CDR3 is 15 residues. CDR1 is MDHEN, CDR2 SYDVKM, per germline. The CDR3 is CASRTGTGGSDTQYF. CDR3 DNA: TGTGCCAGCAGAACCGGGACAGGGGGCTCAGATACGCAGTATTTT.

This clonotype occurred a few times. The V and J genes are TRBV28 and TRBJ1-4; the match to TRBD1 covers 7 bases. The V and J ends lost 7 bases and 0 bases, in that order; junction bases with no gene match: 5. The CDR3 extends over 15 amino acids. Germline V CDR1 and CDR2: MDHEN, SYDVKM. This chain's CDR3 is CASNLDRATNEKLFF. CDR3 nucleotide sequence: TGTGCCAGCAACCTCGACAGGGCAACTAATGAAAAACTGTTTTTT. Filled out from reference TRBV28 and TRBJ1-4, the complete variable domain reads DVKVTQSSRYLVKRTGEKVFLECVQDMDHENMFWYRQDPGLGLRLIYFSYDVKMKEKGDIPEGYSVSREKKERFSLILESASTNQTSMYLCASNLDRATNEKLFFGSGTQLSVL.

V is TRBV5-1 and J is TRBJ2-1; 16 bases map to TRBD2. The CDR3 has 15 amino acids. CDR1 and CDR2 from the germline V gene are SGHRS and YFSETQ. V gave up 4 bases and J gave up 8 bases; unmatched junction bases: 3. The CDR3 sequence is CASSAGLAGGDEQFF. The CDR3 DNA reads as TGCGCCAGCAGCGCGGGACTAGCGGGAGGGGATGAGCAGTTCTTC. Looking up the rest from reference TRBV5-1 and TRBJ2-1 gives the full variable domain: KAGVTQTPRYLIKTRGQQVTLSCSPISGHRSVSWYQQTPGQGLQFLFEYFSETQRNKGNFPGRFSGRQFSNSRSEMNVSTLELGDSALYLCASSAGLAGGDEQFFGPGTRLTVL.

Only a few counts were recorded for this clonotype. The chain carries TRBV29-1 and TRBJ2-1, with 7 bases identical to TRBD2. The CDR3 contains 14 residues. Germline CDR1 SQVTM, CDR2 ANQGSEA. Germline trimming cut 7 bases from V and 1 base from J; bases unmatched to any gene: 7. This chain's CDR3 is CSAENSGSYNEQFF. Here the CDR3 DNA reads TGCAGCGCCGAGAATAGCGGGTCCTACAATGAGCAGTTCTTC.

This clonotype was counted a few times. The chain is built from TRBV4-3 and TRBJ2-2; 7 nucleotides match TRBD2. Germline loops: CDR1 LGHNA, CDR2 YSLEER. The CDR3 consists of 18 residues. After removal of 0 bases from V and 3 bases from J, the junction contained 10 bases not matched to a gene. DNA for the CDR3: TGCGCCAGCAGCCAAGAGACTAGCCAGGCATGGGACACCGGGGAGCTGTTTTTT. The encoded protein is CASSQETSQAWDTGELFF.

This clonotype was detected ten times or more. The rearrangement uses TRBV29-1 and TRBJ2-1; D perhaps matches TRBD1 (5 bases). The CDR3 is made up of 15 amino acids. Germline CDR1 SQVTM, CDR2 ANQGSEA. With 0 bases removed from V and 8 bases from J, the gap between germline ends came to 17 bases. CDR3 DNA sequence: TGCAGCGTTGAAGATCGAAGAGGTCTAGGGGATGAGCAGTTCTTC. It yields the protein CSVEDRRGLGDEQFF.

This clonotype was detected ten times or more. The J gene is TRBJ2-3, the V gene TRBV20-1; the match to TRBD2 covers 9 bases. CDR1 is DFQATT and CDR2 is SNEGSKA in the germline V gene (reference sequence). V lost 6 bases, J lost 0 bases, and 7 bases stayed unmatched. The CDR3 is 15 amino acids. The CDR3 loop reads CSASTSGPSTDTQYF. Here the CDR3 DNA reads TGCAGTGCGTCGACTAGCGGACCTAGCACAGATACGCAGTATTTT.

Many counts were recorded for this clonotype. The chain combines TRBV29-1 with TRBJ2-5; 7 bases are shared with TRBD2. The CDR3 consists of 16 residues. V shed 1 base, J shed 0 bases, and the junction held 8 bases outside the gene matches. Germline V lookup: CDR1 SQVTM, CDR2 ANQGSEA. Here the CDR3 reads CSVEGRASGYQETQYF. In DNA form, the CDR3 reads TGCAGCGTTGAAGGGAGGGCTAGCGGCTACCAAGAGACCCAGTACTTC.

There are a few counts of this clonotype. The chain is built from TRBV6-2 or TRBV6-3 and TRBJ2-7, with TRBD2 matching over 9 bases. Trimming removed 5 bases from V and 1 base from J; junction bases left unmatched: 6. CDR1 is MNHEY, CDR2 SVGEGT, per germline. The CDR3 runs 15 residues. This CDR3 reads CASSRRTSESYEQYF. The DNA of the CDR3 is TGTGCCAGCAGTCGACGGACTAGCGAGTCCTACGAGCAGTACTTC.

The J gene is TRBJ2-7, the V gene TRBV4-2; 8 bases map to TRBD1. Germline V gene sequence: CDR1 LGHNA, CDR2 YNFKEQ. J was trimmed by 1 base and V by 0 bases; bases with no gene match: 2. The CDR3 is 15 residues long. This chain's CDR3 is CASSQDQGASYEQYF. CDR3 nucleotides: TGTGCCAGCAGCCAAGATCAGGGGGCGTCCTACGAGCAGTACTTC.

This clonotype came up a few times. The V call is TRBV7-3, the J call TRBJ2-2; TRBD2 might be the D (5 bases). The CDR3 covers 15 residues. V was shortened by 4 bases and J by 2 bases, with 11 bases between the two germline ends. Germline values: CDR1 SGHTA, CDR2 FQGTGA. CDR3 bases: TGTGCCAGCAGCTATGAAGGAGGAAACACCGGGGAGCTGTTTTTT. Translation gives CASSYEGGNTGELFF.